The rows below give T cell receptor beta chains drawn from one sample of a study of graft-versus-host responses after intestinal transplantation. Measured with immunoSEQ multiplex PCR; TCRdb has only the in-frame clones, and not every one. The sample shows approximately 86,000 clones, about nine tenths of them seen only once. For these receptors, no antigen is known. This material consisted of unstimulated CD4+ T cells sorted from spleen or lymph node cells, taken before intestinal transplant. The receptors were gathered from a human donor who received an intestinal transplant. Both conserved end residues are part of each CDR3.

CDR3 protein,V gene
CASSLVGVQGYTF,TRBV7-2
CASRLGTGGSSYEQYF,TRBV12-2
CASRSTGTGNEQYF,TRBV7-2
CASSLGRANTGELFF,TRBV7-9
CAWRNKGGSGNTIYF,TRBV30
CASSYRTGHNYEQYF,TRBV6-5
CASRVQGLNTEAFF,TRBV19
CASSKSRDRDYGYTF,TRBV7-9
CASSLFRDEQFF,TRBV5-6
CASRRDTQETQYF,TRBV6-6
CASSFGQGSLRSPLHF,TRBV11-3
CASSWTGTNEKLFF,TRBV25-1
CASTPGGPYEQYF,TRBV19
CASSERLAGGTVYEQYF,TRBV6-1
CASSIANARELFF,TRBV19